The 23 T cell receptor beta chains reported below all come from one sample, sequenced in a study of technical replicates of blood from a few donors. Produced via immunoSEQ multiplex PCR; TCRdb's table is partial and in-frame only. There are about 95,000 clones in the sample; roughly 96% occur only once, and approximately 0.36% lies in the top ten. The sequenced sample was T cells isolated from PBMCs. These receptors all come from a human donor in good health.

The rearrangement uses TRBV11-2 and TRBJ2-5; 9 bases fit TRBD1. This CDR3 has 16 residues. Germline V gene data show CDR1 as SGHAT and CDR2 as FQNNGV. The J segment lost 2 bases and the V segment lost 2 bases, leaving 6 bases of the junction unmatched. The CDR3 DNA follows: TGTGCCAGCAGCTTAAGGCCCGACAGGGGGCAAGAGACCCAGTACTTC. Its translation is CASSLRPDRGQETQYF.

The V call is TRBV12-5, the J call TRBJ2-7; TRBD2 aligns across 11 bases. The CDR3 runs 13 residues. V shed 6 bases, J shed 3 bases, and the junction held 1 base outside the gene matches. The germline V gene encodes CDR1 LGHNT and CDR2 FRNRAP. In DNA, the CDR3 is TGTGCTAGTGGGCTAGCGGGAGGCTACGAGCAGTACTTC. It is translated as CASGLAGGYEQYF.

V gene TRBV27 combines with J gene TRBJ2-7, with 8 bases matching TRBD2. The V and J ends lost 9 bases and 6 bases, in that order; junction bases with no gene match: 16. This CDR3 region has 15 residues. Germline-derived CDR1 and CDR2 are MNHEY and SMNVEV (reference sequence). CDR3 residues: CASSQDRLAFAEQYF. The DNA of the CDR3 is TGTGCCAGTAGTCAGGACAGACTAGCGTTCGCCGAGCAGTACTTC.

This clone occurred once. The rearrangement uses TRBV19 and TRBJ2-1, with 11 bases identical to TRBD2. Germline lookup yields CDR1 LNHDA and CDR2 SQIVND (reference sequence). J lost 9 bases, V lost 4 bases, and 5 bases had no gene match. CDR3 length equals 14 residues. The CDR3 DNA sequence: TGTGCCAGTAGTAGGCTAGCGGGAGGAATTGAGCAGTTCTTC. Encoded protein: CASSRLAGGIEQFF.

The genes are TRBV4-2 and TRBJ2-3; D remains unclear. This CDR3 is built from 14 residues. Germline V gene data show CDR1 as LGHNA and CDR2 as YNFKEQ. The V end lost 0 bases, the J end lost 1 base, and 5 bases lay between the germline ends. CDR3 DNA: TGTGCCAGCAGCCAAGATCTCGGCACAGATACGCAGTATTTT. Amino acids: CASSQDLGTDTQYF.

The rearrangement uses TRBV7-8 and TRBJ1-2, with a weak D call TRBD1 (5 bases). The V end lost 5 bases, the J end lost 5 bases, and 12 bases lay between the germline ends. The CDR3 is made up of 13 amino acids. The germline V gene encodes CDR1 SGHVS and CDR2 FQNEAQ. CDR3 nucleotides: TGTGCCAGCAGCCCGGGGGTGTATTATGGCTACACCTTC. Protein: CASSPGVYYGYTF.

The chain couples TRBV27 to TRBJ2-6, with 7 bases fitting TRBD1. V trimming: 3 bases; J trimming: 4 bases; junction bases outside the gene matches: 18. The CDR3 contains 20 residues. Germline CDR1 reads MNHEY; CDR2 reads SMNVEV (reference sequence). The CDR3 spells CASSFHGQGRGIYGANVLTF. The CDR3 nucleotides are TGTGCCAGCAGTTTCCACGGTCAGGGCAGGGGGATTTACGGGGCCAACGTCCTGACTTTC.

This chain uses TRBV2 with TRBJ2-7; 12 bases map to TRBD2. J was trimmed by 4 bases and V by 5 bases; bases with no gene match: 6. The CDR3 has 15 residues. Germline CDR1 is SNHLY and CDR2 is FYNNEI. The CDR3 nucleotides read TGTGCCAGCAGTCCCGGGACTAGCGGGTATTACGAGCAGTACTTC. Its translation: CASSPGTSGYYEQYF.

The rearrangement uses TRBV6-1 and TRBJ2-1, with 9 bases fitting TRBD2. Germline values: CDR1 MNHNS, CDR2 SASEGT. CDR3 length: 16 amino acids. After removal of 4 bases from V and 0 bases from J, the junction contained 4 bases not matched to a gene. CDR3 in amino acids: CASSGTSVGSYNEQFF. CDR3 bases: TGTGCCAGCAGTGGGACTAGCGTGGGCTCCTACAATGAGCAGTTCTTC.

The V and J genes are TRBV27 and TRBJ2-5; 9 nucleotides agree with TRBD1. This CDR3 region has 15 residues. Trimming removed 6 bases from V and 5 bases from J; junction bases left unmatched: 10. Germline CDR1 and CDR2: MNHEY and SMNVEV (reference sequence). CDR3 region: CASSPGTGFSETQYF. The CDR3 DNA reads TGTGCCAGCAGCCCCGGGACAGGGTTTTCGGAGACCCAGTACTTC.

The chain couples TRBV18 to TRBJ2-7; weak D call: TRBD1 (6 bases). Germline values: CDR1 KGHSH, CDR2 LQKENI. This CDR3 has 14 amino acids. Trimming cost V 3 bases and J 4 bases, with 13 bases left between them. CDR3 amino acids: CASSPTTGFYEQYF. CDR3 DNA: TGTGCCAGCTCACCTACGACAGGATTTTACGAGCAGTACTTC.

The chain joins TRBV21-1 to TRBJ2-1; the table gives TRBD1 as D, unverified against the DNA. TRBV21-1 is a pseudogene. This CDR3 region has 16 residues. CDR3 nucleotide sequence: TGTGCCAGCAGCAAAGTTAGGACAGGGGGCTACAATGAGCAGTTCTTC. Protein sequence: CASSKVRTGGYNEQFF.

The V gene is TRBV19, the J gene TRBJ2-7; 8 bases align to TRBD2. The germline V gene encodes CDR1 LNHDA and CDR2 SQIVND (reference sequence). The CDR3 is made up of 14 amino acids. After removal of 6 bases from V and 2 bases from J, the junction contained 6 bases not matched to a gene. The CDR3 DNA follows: TGTGCCAGTAGCCCCGGGAGGGTCCCCTACGAGCAGTACTTC. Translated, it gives CASSPGRVPYEQYF.

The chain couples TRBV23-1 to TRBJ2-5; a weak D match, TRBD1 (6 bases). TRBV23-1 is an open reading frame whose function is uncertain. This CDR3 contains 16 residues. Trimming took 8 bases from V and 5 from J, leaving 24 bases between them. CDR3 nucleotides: TGCGCCAGCCCTTTCTTCTTTGGCTCCCAGGGGGAGACCCAGTACTTC. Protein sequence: CASPFFFGSQGETQYF.

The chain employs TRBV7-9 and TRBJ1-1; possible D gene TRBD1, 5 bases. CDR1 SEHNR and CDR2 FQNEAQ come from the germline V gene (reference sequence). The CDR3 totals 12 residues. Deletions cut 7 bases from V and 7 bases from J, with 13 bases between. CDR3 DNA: TGTGCCAGCACTTGGGGCGAAAATGAAGCTTTCTTT. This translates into CASTWGENEAFF.

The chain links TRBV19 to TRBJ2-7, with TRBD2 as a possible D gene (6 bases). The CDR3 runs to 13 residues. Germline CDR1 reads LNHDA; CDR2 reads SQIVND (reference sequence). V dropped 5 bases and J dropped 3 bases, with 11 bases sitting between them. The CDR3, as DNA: TGTGCCAGTAGTGCGGGACGTTTCTACGAGCAGTACTTC. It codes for CASSAGRFYEQYF.

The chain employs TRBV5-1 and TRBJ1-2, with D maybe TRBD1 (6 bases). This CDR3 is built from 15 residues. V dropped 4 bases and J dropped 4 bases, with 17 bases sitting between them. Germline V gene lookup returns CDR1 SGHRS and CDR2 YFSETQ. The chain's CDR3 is CASSPRQDFTYGYTF. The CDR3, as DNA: TGCGCCAGCAGCCCCAGACAGGATTTTACCTATGGCTACACCTTC.

The CDR3 loop reads CASSYPLSGTHSYNEQFF. In nucleotides, the CDR3 is TGTGCCAGCAGCTATCCACTTAGCGGGACCCACTCCTACAATGAGCAGTTCTTC. V gene TRBV7-3 combines with J gene TRBJ2-1; TRBD2 matches at 8 bases. V trimming: 4 bases; J trimming: 0 bases; junction bases outside the gene matches: 11. The CDR3 spans 18 residues. Germline-derived CDR1 and CDR2 are SGHTA and FQGTGA.

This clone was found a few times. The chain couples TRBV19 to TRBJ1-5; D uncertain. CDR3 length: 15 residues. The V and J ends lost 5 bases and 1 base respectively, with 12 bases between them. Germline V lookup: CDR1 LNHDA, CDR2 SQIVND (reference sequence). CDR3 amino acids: CASSPRTGSNQPQHF. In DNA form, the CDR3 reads TGTGCCAGTAGTCCCCGGACGGGGAGCAATCAGCCCCAGCATTTT.

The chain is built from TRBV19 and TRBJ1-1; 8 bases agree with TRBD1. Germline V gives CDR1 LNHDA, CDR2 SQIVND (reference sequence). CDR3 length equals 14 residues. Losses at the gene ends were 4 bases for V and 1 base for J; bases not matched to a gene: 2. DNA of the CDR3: TGTGCCAGTAGTAAGGGGACAGGGAACACTGAAGCTTTCTTT. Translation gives CASSKGTGNTEAFF.

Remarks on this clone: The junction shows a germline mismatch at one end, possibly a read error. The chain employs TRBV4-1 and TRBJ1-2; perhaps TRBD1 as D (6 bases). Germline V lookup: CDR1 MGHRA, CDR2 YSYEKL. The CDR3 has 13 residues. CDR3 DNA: TGCGCCAGCAGCAAAGAGTACAGGGCAGGCTACACCTTC. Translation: CASSKEYRAGYTF.

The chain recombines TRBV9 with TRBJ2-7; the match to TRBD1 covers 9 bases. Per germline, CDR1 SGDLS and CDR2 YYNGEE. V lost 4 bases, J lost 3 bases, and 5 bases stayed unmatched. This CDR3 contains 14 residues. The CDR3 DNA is TGTGCCAGCAGCAAACCGGGACAGGGCTACGAGCAGTACTTC. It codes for CASSKPGQGYEQYF. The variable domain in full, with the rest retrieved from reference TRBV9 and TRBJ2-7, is DSGVTQTPKHLITATGQRVTLRCSPRSGDLSVYWYQQSLDQGLQFLIQYYNGEERAKGNILERFSAQQFPDLHSELNLSSLELGDSALYFCASSKPGQGYEQYFGPGTRLTVT.

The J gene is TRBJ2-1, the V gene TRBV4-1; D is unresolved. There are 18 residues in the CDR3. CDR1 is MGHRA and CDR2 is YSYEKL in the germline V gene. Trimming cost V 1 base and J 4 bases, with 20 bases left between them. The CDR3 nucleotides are TGCGCCAGCAGCCAAGGGAGTTCTCCGGGTGTTCCGTACAATGAGCAGTTCTTC. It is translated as CASSQGSSPGVPYNEQFF.